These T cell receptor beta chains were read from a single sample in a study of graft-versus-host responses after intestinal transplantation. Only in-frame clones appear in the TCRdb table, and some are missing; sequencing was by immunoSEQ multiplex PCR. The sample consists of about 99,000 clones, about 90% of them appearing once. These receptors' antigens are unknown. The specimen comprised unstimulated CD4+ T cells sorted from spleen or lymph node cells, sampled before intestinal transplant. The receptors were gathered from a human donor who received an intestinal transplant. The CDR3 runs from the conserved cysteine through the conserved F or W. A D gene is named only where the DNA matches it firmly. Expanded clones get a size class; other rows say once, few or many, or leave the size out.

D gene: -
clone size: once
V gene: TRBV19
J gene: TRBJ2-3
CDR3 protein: CASSKLATTSTDTQYF
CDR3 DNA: TGTGCCAGTAGTAAACTAGCAACGACAAGCACAGATACGCAGTATTTT

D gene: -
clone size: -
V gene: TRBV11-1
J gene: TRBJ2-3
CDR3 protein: CASSLELSTDTQYF
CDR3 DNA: TGTGCCAGCAGCTTAGAACTGAGCACAGATACGCAGTATTTT

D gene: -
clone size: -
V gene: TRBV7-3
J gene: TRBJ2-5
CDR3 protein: CASSPQGSQETQYF
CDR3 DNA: TGTGCCAGCAGCCCCCAGGGGTCCCAAGAGACCCAGTACTTC

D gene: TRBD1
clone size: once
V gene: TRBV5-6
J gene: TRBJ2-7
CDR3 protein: CASSLVWDRGGTYEQYF
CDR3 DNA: TGTGCCAGCAGCTTGGTGTGGGACAGGGGGGGAACCTACGAGCAGTACTTC

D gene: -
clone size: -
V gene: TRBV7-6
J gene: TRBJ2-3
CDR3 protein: CASSPRNRDLFRTDTQYF
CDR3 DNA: TGTGCCAGCAGCCCTCGGAACCGGGACTTATTTCGCACAGATACGCAGTATTTT

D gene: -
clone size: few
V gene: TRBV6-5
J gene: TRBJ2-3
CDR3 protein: CASSSPRRTTDTQYF
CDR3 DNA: TGTGCCAGCAGTTCCCCTCGGCGGACCACAGATACGCAGTATTTT

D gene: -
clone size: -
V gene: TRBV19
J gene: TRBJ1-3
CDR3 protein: CASSPRGLSGNTIYF
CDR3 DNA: TGTGCCAGTAGTCCCAGGGGTCTCTCTGGAAACACCATATATTTT

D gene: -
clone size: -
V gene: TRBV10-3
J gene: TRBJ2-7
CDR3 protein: CAIRRQYF
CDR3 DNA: TGTGCCATCAGGCGGCAGTACTTC

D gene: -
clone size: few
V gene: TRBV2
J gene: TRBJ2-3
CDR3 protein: CATRDSPNRETQYF
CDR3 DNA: TGTGCCACGCGGGACTCCCCGAACAGGGAGACGCAGTATTTT

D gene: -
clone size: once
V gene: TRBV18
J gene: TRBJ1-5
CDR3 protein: CASSPQYGNQPQHF
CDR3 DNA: TGTGCCAGCTCACCCCAGTACGGCAATCAGCCCCAGCATTTT

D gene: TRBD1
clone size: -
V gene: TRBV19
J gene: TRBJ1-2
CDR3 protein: CASSTPELRTGDYGYTF
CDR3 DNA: TGTGCCAGTAGTACCCCCGAGCTAAGGACAGGGGACTATGGCTACACCTTC

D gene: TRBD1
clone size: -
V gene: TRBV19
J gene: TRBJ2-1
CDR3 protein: CATTDRLSSYNEQFF
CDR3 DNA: TGTGCCACCACGGACAGGCTCAGCTCCTACAATGAGCAGTTCTTC

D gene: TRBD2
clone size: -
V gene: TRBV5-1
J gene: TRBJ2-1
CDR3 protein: CASSFGLAGNEQFF
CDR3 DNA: TGCGCCAGCAGCTTCGGACTAGCGGGGAATGAGCAGTTCTTC

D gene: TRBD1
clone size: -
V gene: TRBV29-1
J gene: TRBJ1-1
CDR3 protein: CSVRQGAGTEAFF
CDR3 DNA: TGCAGCGTTCGACAGGGGGCAGGAACTGAAGCTTTCTTT

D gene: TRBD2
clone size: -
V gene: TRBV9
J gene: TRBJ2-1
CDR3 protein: CASSHAGGETYNEQFF
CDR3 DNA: TGTGCCAGCAGCCACGCGGGGGGGGAGACTTACAATGAGCAGTTCTTC

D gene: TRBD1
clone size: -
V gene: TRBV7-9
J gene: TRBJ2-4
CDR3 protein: CASSHHRGRAKNIQYF
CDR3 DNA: TGTGCCAGCAGCCATCACAGGGGGAGAGCCAAAAACATTCAGTACTTC

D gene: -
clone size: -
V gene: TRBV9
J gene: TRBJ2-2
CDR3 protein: CASSLLMGANTGELFF
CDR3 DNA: TGTGCCAGCAGCCTATTAATGGGGGCGAACACCGGGGAGCTGTTTTTT

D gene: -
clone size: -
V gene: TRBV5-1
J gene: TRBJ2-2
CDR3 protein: CASSPLEVSGELFF
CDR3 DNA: TGCGCCAGCAGCCCACTAGAAGTATCCGGGGAGCTGTTTTTT

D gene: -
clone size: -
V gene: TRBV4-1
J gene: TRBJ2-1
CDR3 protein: CASLPRLGGYNEQFF
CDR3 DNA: TGCGCCAGCCTCCCGAGACTCGGAGGATACAATGAGCAGTTCTTC

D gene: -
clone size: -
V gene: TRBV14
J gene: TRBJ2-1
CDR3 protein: CASSQDMREDEQFF
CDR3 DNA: TGTGCCAGCAGCCAAGATATGCGGGAAGATGAGCAGTTCTTC

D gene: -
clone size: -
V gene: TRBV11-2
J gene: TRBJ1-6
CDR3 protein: CASSLDLAGDYSPLHF
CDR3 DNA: TGTGCCAGCAGCTTAGATCTGGCAGGGGATTATTCACCCCTCCACTTT

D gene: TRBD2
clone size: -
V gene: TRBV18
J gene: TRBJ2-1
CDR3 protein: CASSLLAGGPGSYNEQFF
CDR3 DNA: TGTGCCAGCTCACTTCTAGCGGGAGGGCCCGGGTCCTACAATGAGCAGTTCTTC

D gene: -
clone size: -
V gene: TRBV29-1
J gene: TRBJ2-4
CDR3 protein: CSVAWENIQYF
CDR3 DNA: TGCAGCGTTGCGTGGGAAAACATTCAGTACTTC

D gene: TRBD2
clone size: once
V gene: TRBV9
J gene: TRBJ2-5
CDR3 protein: CASSVASGGAWETQYF
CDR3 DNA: TGTGCCAGCAGCGTAGCGAGCGGGGGGGCTTGGGAGACCCAGTACTTC

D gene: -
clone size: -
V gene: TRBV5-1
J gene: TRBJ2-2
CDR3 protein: CASRLELGPPGELFF
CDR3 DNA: TGCGCCAGCAGACTGGAGCTAGGACCTCCCGGGGAGCTGTTTTTT

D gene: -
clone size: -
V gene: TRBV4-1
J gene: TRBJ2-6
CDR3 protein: CAARGTGANVLTF
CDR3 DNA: TGCGCCGCTCGGGGAACCGGGGCCAACGTCCTGACTTTC

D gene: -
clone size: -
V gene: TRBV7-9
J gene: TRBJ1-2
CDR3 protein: CASSFRQYGYTF
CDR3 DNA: TGTGCCAGCAGCTTTAGGCAATATGGCTACACCTTC

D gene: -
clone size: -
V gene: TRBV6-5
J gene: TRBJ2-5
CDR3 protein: CASSYSVGETQYF
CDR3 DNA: TGTGCCAGCAGTTACTCCGTGGGAGAGACCCAGTACTTC

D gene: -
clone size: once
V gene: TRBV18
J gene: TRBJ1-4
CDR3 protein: CASSPPVTNEKLFF
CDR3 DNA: TGTGCCAGCTCACCACCGGTGACTAATGAAAAACTGTTTTTT

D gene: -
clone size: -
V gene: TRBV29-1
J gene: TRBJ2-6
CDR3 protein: CSVEGTAGSGANVLTF
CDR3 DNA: TGCAGCGTTGAAGGAACAGCGGGCTCTGGGGCCAACGTCCTGACTTTC

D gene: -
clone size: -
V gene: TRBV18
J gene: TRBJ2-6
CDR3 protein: CASSPGAPNSGANVLTF
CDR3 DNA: TGTGCCAGCTCACCAGGGGCTCCAAACTCTGGGGCCAACGTCCTGACTTTC

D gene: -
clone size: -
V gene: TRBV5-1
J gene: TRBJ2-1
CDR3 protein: CASSLANEQFF
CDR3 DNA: TGCGCCAGCAGCTTGGCCAATGAGCAGTTCTTC

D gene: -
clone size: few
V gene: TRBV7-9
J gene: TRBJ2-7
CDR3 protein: CASSLGTAATEYF
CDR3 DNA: TGTGCCAGCAGCTTAGGAACGGCAGCCACGGAATACTTC

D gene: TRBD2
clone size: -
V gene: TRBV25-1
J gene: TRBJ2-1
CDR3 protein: CASRKTGTAGGPYREQFF
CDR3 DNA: TGTGCCAGCAGAAAGACAGGAACAGCGGGGGGCCCCTATCGAGAGCAGTTCTTC

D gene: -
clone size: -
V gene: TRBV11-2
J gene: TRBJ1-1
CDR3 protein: CASSFSLNTEAFF
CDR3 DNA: TGTGCCAGCAGCTTCAGTTTGAACACTGAAGCTTTCTTT

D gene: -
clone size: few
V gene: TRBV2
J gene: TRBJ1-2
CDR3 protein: CASRVGPYGYTF
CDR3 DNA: TGTGCCAGCAGAGTTGGACCTTATGGCTACACCTTC

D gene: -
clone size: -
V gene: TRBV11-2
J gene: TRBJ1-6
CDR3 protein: CASSLGGSSPLHF
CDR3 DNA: TGTGCCAGCAGTCTAGGGGGGTCTTCACCCCTCCACTTT

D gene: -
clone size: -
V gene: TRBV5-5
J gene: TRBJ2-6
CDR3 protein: CASSGAPSGANVLTF
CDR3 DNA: TGTGCCAGCAGCGGGGCTCCCTCTGGGGCCAACGTCCTGACTTTC

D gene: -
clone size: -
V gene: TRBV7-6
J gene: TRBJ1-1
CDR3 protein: CASSLSGGGTEAFF
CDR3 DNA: TGTGCCAGCAGCTTAAGTGGGGGAGGCACTGAAGCTTTCTTT

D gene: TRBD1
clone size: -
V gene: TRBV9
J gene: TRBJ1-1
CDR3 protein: CASSKDRSTEAFF
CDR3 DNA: TGTGCCAGCAGCAAGGACAGGAGCACTGAAGCTTTCTTT

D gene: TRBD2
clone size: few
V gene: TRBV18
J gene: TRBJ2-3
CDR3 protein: CASSPRLAGSTDTQYF
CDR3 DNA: TGTGCCAGCTCACCAAGACTAGCGGGAAGCACAGATACGCAGTATTTT

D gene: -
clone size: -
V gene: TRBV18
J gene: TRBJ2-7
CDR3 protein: CASSLGERWEQYF
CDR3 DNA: TGTGCCAGCTCCCTCGGAGAGCGGTGGGAGCAGTACTTC

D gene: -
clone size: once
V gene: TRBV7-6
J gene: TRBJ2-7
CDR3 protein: CASSLDEGISYEQYF
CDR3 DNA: TGTGCCAGCAGCTTAGATGAGGGTATCTCCTACGAGCAGTACTTC

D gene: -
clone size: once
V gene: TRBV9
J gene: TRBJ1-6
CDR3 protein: CASSARVPSSPLHF
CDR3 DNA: TGTGCCAGCAGTGCCCGGGTCCCAAGTTCACCCCTCCACTTT

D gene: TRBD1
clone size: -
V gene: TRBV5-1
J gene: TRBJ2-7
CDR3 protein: CASSLEAGGWEQYF
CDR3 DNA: TGCGCCAGCAGCCTCGAGGCAGGGGGTTGGGAGCAGTACTTC

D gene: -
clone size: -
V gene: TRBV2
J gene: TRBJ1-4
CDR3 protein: CASQSGHNEKLFF
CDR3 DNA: TGTGCCAGCCAATCCGGTCATAATGAAAAACTGTTTTTT

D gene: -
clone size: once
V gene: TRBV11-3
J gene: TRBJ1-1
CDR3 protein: CASSSIDRYMNTEAFF
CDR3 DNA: TGTGCCAGCAGCTCCATAGACAGGTACATGAACACTGAAGCTTTCTTT

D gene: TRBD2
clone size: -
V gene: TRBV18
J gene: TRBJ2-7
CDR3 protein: CASSSAGGAYEQYF
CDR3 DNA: TGTGCCAGCTCCTCTGCGGGAGGGGCCTACGAGCAGTACTTC